This T cell receptor (beta chain) was recovered during a study of cytomegalovirus exposure and HLA in healthy donors. 60 Vbeta and 13 Jbeta primers were used in PCR. Libraries were prepared by immunoSEQ multiplex PCR; TCRdb keeps only in-frame clonotypes and omits some of them. The sample contains around 130,000 clones, approximately 80% of which appear only once. Whole-study findings and limits: Earlier results showed most TCR beta V segments being productive about 87% or about 30% of the time. Upon later analysis, TCR association rates were observed to vary by HLA locus, being highest for DRB1 and lowest for HLA-C.

This clone was seen once. Its antigen is still unknown. At collection, donors were nominally healthy, but unrecorded immune exposures were probable. CDR1 is MDHEN, CDR2 SYDVKM, per germline. This CDR3 spans 18 amino acids. J lost 0 bases, V lost 6 bases, and 14 bases had no gene match. This TCR was sampled from a man aged 18 to 30 in good health and CMV-seropositive. Sequenced input: PBMCs. The chain joins TRBV28 to TRBJ1-1; 9 nucleotides agree with TRBD1. CDR3 sequence reads: CASSLRWGTGSMNTEAFF. The CDR3 DNA reads as TGTGCCAGCAGCCTACGCTGGGGGACAGGGTCCATGAACACTGAAGCTTTCTTT.